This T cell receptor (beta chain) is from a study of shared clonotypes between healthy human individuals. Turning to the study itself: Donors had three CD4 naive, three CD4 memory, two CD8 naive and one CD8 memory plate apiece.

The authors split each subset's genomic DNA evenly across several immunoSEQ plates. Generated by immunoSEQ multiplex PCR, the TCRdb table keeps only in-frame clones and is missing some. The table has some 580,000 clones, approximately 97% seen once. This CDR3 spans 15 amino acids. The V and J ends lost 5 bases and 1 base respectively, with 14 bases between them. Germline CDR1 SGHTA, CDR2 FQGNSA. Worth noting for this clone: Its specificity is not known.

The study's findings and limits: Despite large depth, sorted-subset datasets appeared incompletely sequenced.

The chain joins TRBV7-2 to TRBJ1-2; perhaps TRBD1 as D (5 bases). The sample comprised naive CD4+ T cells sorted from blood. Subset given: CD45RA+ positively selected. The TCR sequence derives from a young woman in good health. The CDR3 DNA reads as TGTGCCAGCAGCCCCCGGGCAGGGAATAACTATGGCTACACCTTC. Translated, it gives CASSPRAGNNYGYTF.